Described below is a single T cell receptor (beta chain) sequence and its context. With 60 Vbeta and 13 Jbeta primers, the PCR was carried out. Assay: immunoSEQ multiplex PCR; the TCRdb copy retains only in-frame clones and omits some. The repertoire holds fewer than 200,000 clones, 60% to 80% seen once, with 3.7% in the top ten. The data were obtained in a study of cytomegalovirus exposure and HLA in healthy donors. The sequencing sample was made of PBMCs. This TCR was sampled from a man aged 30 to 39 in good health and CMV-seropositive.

The CDR3 here is CASSPGQTMTYEQYF. In nucleotides, the CDR3 is TGTGCCAGCTCACCAGGACAGACCATGACCTACGAGCAGTACTTC. The chain is built from TRBV18 and TRBJ2-7, with TRBD1 as a possible D gene (6 bases). Looked up from germline, CDR1 is KGHSH and CDR2 is LQKENI. Trimming removed 2 bases at V and 2 bases at J, with 13 bases between. This CDR3 is built from 15 residues.